This entry features one T cell receptor beta chain sequence. Its target is not known. This entry belongs to a study of T cells expressing NK-cell markers. At the level of the study: Sorted CD3+CD56-NKG2C+, CD3+CD56+NKG2C- and CD3+CD56+NKG2C+ T cells were the source of the TCR beta repertoires. Of eight sequenced donors, seven were HCMV-seropositive and one HCMV-seronegative. Whole-study findings and limits: Also leading the CD3+CD56-NKG2C+ fraction in a handful of donors were these clonotypes.

Germline CDR1 LGHDT, CDR2 YNNKEL (reference sequence). The CDR3 consists of 14 residues. TCRdb re-called the 5' RACE reads and gives one entry per CDR3 protein, without DNA. The repertoire table contains 500,000 or so distinct CDR3 sequences. The chain couples TRBV3-1 to TRBJ2-2. This clonotype was sampled from a man between 18 and 35 years old in good health. Sequenced: blood T cells: a sorted CD56 or NKG2C T cell subset, CD4+ or CD8+ T cells, or bulk PBMC T cells (not recorded which). CDR3 amino acids: CASSQDRVQGELFF.